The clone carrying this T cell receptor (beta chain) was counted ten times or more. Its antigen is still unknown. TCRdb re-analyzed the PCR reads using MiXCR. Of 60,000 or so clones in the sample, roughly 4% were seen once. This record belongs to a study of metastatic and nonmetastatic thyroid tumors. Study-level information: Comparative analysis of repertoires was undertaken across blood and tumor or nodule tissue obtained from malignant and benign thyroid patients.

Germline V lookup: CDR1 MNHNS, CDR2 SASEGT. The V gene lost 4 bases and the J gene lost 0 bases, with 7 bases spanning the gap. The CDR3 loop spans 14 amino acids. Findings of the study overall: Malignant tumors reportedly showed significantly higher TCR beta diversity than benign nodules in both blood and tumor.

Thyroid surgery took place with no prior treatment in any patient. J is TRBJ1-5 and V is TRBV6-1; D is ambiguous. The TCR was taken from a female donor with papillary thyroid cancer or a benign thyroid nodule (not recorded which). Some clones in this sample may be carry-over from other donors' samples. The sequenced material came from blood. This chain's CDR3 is CASSVSYSNQPQHF. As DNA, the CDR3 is TGTGCCAGCAGTGTCTCCTATAGCAATCAGCCCCAGCATTTT.